This is a list of T cell receptor beta chains from one sample in a study of preoperative IRX-2 immunotherapy in early breast cancer. Sequencing used immunoSEQ multiplex PCR; TCRdb keeps in-frame clones, though not all of them. Of 28,000 or so clones in the sample, around 87% were seen once. This sample was obtained from a patient treated with IRX-2 immunotherapy. All receptors derive from a human donor with breast cancer. Both conserved end residues are part of each CDR3. D genes are given only for firm matches. Rows give clone size only sometimes, using once, few, many, or a class for an expanded clone.

size | D | J | V | DNA | CDR3
- | TRBD1 | TRBJ1-2 | TRBV7-9 | TGTGCCAGCAGCGTTGTACAGGGGGATGGCTACACCTTC | CASSVVQGDGYTF
- | - | TRBJ1-2 | TRBV6-6 | TGTGCCAGCAGTTACTTGTTCGGGGGAATCTATGGCTACACCTTC | CASSYLFGGIYGYTF
- | - | TRBJ1-3 | TRBV6-1 | TGTGCCAGCAGAAGAGAGGGAAACACCATATATTTT | CASRREGNTIYF
- | - | TRBJ2-7 | TRBV5-5 | TGTGCCAGCAGCTTGATCGGGTACGAGCAGTACTTC | CASSLIGYEQYF
- | - | TRBJ2-2 | TRBV30 | TGTGCCCACTCTGGGGCCCCCACCCGGGAGCTGTTTTTT | CAHSGAPTRELFF
- | - | TRBJ2-7 | TRBV5-5 | TGTGCCAGCAGCCATACAGGGATCCACGAGCAGTACTTC | CASSHTGIHEQYF
- | - | TRBJ1-1 | TRBV7-6 | TGTGCCAGCAGTCCCCTCGACTCAGGCCGGACTGAAGCTTTCTTT | CASSPLDSGRTEAFF
- | - | TRBJ2-7 | TRBV7-8 | TGTGCCAGCAGCACCCAGGGCAACGAGCAGTACTTC | CASSTQGNEQYF
- | TRBD2 | TRBJ2-3 | TRBV4-1 | TGCGCCAGCAGCCAAGGACTAGCGGGGGGCATGGGGAGGACAGATACGCAGTATTTT | CASSQGLAGGMGRTDTQYF
- | - | TRBJ2-2 | TRBV27 | TGTGCCAGCAGAATCCCTCTCCGGGGTTCGAACACCGGGGAGCTGTTTTTT | CASRIPLRGSNTGELFF
few | TRBD1 | TRBJ1-4 | TRBV11-2 | TGTGCCAGCAGCTGGAGACAGGGGGCTGAAAAACTGTTTTTT | CASSWRQGAEKLFF
- | - | TRBJ2-5 | TRBV29-1 | TGCAGCGTTTGGGACGGGACCCAGTACTTC | CSVWDGTQYF
- | TRBD2 | TRBJ2-1 | TRBV7-6 | TGTGCCAGCAGCTTAGGGATATATAGCGGGAGAAACAATGAGCAGTTCTTC | CASSLGIYSGRNNEQFF
- | - | TRBJ2-7 | TRBV28 | TGTGCCAGCTGGAGACAAAACGACTACGAGCAGTACTTC | CASWRQNDYEQYF
- | - | TRBJ1-3 | TRBV9 | TGTGCCAGCAGCGTAAGCCGGGGTGGAAACACCATATATTTT | CASSVSRGGNTIYF
- | - | TRBJ1-5 | TRBV5-6 | TGTGCCAGCAGCTTTGGGGGGACCAATAGCAATCAGCCCCAGCATTTT | CASSFGGTNSNQPQHF
once | - | TRBJ2-3 | TRBV5-1 | TGCGCCAGCAGCTTGGCCGTTCAAGATACGCAGTATTTT | CASSLAVQDTQYF
once | - | TRBJ2-3 | TRBV5-1 | TGCGCCAGCAGCTTGGCCGGGTCTAGCACAGATACGCAGTATTTT | CASSLAGSSTDTQYF
- | TRBD2 | TRBJ2-3 | TRBV5-4 | TGTGCCAGCAGCTTGGCCGCGGGAGGGTTCACAGATACGCAGTATTTT | CASSLAAGGFTDTQYF
- | TRBD1 | TRBJ2-3 | TRBV6-5 | TGTGCCAGCACTGACGACAGGGGGACAGATACGCAGTATTTT | CASTDDRGTDTQYF
- | - | TRBJ2-2 | TRBV10-2 | TGCGCCAGCAGTGACCCAAGGACAGCGAACACCGGGGAGCTGTTTTTT | CASSDPRTANTGELFF
once | - | TRBJ2-7 | TRBV18 | TGTGCCAGCTCACCCGCCCCCACTTACGAGCAGTACTTC | CASSPAPTYEQYF
- | TRBD1 | TRBJ2-7 | TRBV7-2 | TGTGCCAGCAGCTTAGTCGGTTCGGGACAGGGAGGTTACGAGCAGTACTTC | CASSLVGSGQGGYEQYF
- | - | TRBJ2-7 | TRBV11-2 | TGTGCCAGCAGCTTAGTTGTAGGAGGAGCCTACGAGCAGTACTTC | CASSLVVGGAYEQYF
- | - | TRBJ1-4 | TRBV28 | TGTGCCAGCAGCCAGCCAGGGGCCGGGAATGAAAAACTGTTTTTT | CASSQPGAGNEKLFF
- | - | TRBJ1-3 | TRBV19 | TGTGCCAGTAGTATAGATCCTGGGAGCCACACCATATATTTT | CASSIDPGSHTIYF
few | TRBD1 | TRBJ1-6 | TRBV5-8 | TGTGCCAGCAGCTCTAGGGGACAGTATAATTCACCCCTCCACTTT | CASSSRGQYNSPLHF
- | - | TRBJ1-2 | TRBV7-8 | TGTGCCAGCAGCGTCAACCGGCATGGCTACACCTTC | CASSVNRHGYTF
- | - | TRBJ1-5 | TRBV21-1 | TGTGCCAGCAAAACGGACGGACCAAATCAGCCCCAGCATTTT | CASKTDGPNQPQHF
few | - | TRBJ2-2 | TRBV10-3 | TGTGCCATCAGTGCAGATAGGACCTACACCGGGGAGCTGTTTTTT | CAISADRTYTGELFF